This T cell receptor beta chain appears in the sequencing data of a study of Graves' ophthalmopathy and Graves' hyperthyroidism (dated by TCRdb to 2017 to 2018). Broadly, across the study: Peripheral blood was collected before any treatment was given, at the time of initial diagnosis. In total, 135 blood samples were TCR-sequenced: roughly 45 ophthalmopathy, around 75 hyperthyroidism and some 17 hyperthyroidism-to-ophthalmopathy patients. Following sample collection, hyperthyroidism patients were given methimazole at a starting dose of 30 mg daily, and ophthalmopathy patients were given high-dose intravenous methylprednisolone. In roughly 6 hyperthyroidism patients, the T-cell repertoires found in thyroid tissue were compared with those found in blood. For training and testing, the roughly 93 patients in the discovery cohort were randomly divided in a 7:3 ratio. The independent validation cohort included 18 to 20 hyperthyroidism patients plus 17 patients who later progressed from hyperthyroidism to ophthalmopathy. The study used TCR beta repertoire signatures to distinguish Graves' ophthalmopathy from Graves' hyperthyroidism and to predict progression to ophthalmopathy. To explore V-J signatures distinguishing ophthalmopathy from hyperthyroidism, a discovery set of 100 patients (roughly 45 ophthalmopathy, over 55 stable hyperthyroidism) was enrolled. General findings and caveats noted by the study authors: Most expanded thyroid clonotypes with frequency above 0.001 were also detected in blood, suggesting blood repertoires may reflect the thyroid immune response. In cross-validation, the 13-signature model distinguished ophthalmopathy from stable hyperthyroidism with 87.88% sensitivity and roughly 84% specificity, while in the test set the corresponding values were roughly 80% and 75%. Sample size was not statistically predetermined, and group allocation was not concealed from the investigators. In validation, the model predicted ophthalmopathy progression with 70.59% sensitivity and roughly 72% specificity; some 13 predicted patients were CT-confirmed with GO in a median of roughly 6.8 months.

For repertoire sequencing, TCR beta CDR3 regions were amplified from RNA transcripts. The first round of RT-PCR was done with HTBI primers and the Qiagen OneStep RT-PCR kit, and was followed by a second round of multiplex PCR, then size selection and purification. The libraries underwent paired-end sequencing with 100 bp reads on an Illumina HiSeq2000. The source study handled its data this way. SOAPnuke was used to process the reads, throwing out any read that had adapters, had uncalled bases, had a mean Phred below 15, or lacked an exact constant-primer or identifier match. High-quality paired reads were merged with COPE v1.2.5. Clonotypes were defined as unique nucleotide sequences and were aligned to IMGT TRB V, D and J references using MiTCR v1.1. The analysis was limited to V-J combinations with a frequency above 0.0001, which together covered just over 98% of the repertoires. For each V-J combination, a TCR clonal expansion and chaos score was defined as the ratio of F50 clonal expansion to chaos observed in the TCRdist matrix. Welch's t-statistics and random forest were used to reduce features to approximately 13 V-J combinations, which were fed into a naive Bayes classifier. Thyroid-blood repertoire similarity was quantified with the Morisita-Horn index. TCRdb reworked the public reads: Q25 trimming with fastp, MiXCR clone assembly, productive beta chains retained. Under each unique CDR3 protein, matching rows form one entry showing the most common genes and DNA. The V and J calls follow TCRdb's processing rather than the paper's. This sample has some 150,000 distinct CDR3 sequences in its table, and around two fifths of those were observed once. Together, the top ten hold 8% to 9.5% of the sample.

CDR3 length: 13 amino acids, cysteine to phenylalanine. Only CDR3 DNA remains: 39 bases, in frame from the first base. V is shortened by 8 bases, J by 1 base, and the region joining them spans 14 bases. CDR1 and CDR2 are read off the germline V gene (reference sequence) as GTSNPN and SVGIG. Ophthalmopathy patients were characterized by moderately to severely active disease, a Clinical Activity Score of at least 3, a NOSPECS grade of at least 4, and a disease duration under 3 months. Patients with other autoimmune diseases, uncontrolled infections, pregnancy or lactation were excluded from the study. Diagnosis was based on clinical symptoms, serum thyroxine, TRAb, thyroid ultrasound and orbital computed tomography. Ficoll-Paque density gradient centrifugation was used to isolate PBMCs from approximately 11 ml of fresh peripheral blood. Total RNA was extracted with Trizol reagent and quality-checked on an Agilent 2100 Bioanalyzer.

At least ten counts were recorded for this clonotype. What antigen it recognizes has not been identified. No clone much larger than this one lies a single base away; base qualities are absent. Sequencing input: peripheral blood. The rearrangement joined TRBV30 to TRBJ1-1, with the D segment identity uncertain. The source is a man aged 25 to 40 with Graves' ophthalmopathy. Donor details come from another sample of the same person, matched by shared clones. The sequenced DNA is TGTGCCGGGGAGGGTATGGGGAACACTGAAGCTTTCTTT. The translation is CAGEGMGNTEAFF.